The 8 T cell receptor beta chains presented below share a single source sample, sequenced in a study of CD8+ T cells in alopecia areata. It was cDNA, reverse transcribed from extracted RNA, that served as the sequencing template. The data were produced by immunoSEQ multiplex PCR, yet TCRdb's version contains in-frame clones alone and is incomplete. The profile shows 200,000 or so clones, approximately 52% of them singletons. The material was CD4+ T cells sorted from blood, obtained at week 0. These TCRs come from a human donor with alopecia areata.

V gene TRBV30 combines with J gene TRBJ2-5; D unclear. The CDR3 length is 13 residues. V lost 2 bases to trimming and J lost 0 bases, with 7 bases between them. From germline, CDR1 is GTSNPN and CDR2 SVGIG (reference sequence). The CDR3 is CAWSFYNQETQYF. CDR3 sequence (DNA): TGTGCCTGGAGTTTTTACAACCAAGAGACCCAGTACTTC.

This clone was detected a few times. CDR3: CSVPGLAYNEQFF. As DNA, the CDR3 is TGCAGCGTCCCGGGACTAGCGTACAATGAGCAGTTCTTC. V and J are TRBV29-1 and TRBJ2-1; TRBD2 aligns across 10 bases. Germline CDR1 is SQVTM and CDR2 is ANQGSEA. The CDR3 contains 13 residues. The V and J ends lost 6 bases and 4 bases, in that order; junction bases with no gene match: 3.

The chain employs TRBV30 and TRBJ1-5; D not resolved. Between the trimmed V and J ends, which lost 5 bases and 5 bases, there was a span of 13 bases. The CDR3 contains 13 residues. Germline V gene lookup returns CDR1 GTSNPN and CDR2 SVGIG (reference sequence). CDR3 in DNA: TGTGCCTGGTCCTGGGGAGGAGATCAGCCCCAGCATTTT. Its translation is CAWSWGGDQPQHF.

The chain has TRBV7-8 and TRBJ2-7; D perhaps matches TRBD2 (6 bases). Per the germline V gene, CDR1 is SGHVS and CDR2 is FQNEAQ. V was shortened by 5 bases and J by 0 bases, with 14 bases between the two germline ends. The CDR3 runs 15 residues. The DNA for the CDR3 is TGTGCCAGCAGCGCCGGGAGCGGCTACTCCTACGAGCAGTACTTC. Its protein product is CASSAGSGYSYEQYF.

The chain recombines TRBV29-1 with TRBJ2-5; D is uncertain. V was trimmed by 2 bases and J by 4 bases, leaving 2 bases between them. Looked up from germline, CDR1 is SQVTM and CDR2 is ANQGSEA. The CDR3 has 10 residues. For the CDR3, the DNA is TGCAGCGTTGAATTAGAGACCCAGTACTTC. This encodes CSVELETQYF.

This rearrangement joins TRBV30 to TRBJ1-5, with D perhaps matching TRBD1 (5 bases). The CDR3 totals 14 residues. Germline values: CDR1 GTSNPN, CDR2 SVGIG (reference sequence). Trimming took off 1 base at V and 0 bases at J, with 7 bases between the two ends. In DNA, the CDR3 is TGTGCCTGGAGTGGAGGGGTTAGCAATCAGCCCCAGCATTTT. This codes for CAWSGGVSNQPQHF.

CDR3 loop: CASSLAGGAYNSPLHF. CDR3 nucleotides: TGCGCCAGCAGCTTGGCAGGGGGCGCGTATAATTCACCCCTCCACTTT. V and J are TRBV5-1 and TRBJ1-6, with 8 bases lining up with TRBD1. CDR3 length: 16 residues. Per the germline V gene, CDR1 is SGHRS and CDR2 is YFSETQ. The junction had 3 bases not matched to a gene; V was cut back by 0 bases and J by 4 bases.

The CDR3 DNA reads TGCGCCAGCAGCCAGGGAGAAGCGGGGGATACGCAGTATTTT. As protein: CASSQGEAGDTQYF. The gene calls are TRBV4-1 and TRBJ2-3, with TRBD2 matching 7 bases. The CDR3 is 14 amino acids. CDR1 is MGHRA and CDR2 is YSYEKL in the germline V gene. Losses at the gene ends were 3 bases for V and 6 bases for J; bases not matched to a gene: 6.